This T cell receptor beta chain appears in the sequencing data of a study of STAT5B mutations in CD4+ large granular lymphocyte leukemia. TCRdb's table, derived via immunoSEQ multiplex PCR, lists solely in-frame clones and lacks some. The profile shows tens of thousands of clones, approximately 74% of them singletons. Buffy coats from healthy blood donors served as controls. Trimming cost V 6 bases and J 6 bases; bases outside gene matches: 12. The CDR3 spans 17 residues. Germline V gives CDR1 SGHDT, CDR2 YYEEEE. Sequences were obtained from CD4+ T cells from blood buffy coats. This TCR derives from a human donor in good health. This chain connects TRBV5-6 to TRBJ1-6, with TRBD1 matching over 10 bases. The CDR3 sequence is CASTNPLTGGGNSPLHF. CDR3 nucleotide sequence: TGTGCCAGCACCAACCCCCTGACAGGGGGCGGTAATTCACCCCTCCACTTT.